Each of the 19 T cell receptor beta chains below was sequenced from the same sample in a study of blood T cell repertoires in COVID-19. Method: immunoSEQ multiplex PCR; TCRdb's copy keeps in-frame clones and lacks some. The sample holds around 200,000 clones, just under 90% seen once. The sample comprised PBMCs or T cells enriched from blood (not recorded which). Receptor source: a man younger than 45 who had recovered from COVID-19.

The chain recombines TRBV6-1 with TRBJ1-4; a weak D match, TRBD1 (5 bases). The CDR3 has 16 residues. V was cut by 2 bases and J by 7 bases, with 17 bases left in between. Germline V gene data show CDR1 as MNHNS and CDR2 as SASEGT. This CDR3 is CASSERVEGDGEKLFF. The CDR3, as DNA: TGTGCCAGCAGTGAACGAGTGGAAGGGGATGGTGAAAAACTGTTTTTT.

With respect to this clone: Other DNA sequences from this sample encode an identical CDR3 as well. This chain uses TRBV19 with TRBJ2-5; TRBD1 aligns across 11 bases. Per the germline V gene, CDR1 is LNHDA and CDR2 is SQIVND (reference sequence). The CDR3 has 14 residues. The V segment lost 5 bases and the J segment 4 bases; nucleotides outside the gene matches: 3. The CDR3 coding sequence is TGTGCCAGTAGTCCCGGGACAGGGGGAGAGACCCAGTACTTC. Its translation is CASSPGTGGETQYF.

The chain uses TRBV7-9 and TRBJ1-3, with unresolved D. The CDR3 sequence is 17 residues long. Germline-derived CDR1 and CDR2 are SEHNR and FQNEAQ (reference sequence). The ends were cut back, 1 base at V and 6 bases at J, with 19 bases in the middle. CDR3: CASSLGHPGVAENTIYF. As DNA, the CDR3 is TGTGCCAGCAGCTTAGGTCATCCGGGAGTCGCGGAAAACACCATATATTTT.

The table lists this clone with a count of one. The CDR3 bases are TGCGCCAGCAGCCAAGGGCACGGGTCGAACACCGGGGAGCTGTTTTTT. It codes for CASSQGHGSNTGELFF. The chain carries TRBV4-3 and TRBJ2-2; D is undetermined. CDR1 is LGHNA and CDR2 is YSLEER in the germline V gene. The germline V and J ends were trimmed by 1 base and 0 bases, with 9 bases remaining between them. The length of the CDR3 is 16 residues.

This chain links TRBV3-1 (or the pseudogene TRBV3-2) with TRBJ2-1; 8 bases match TRBD2. CDR3 length: 16 amino acids. Losses at the gene ends were 3 bases for V and 6 bases for J; bases not matched to a gene: 10. Per the germline V gene, CDR1 is LGHDT and CDR2 is YNNKEL (reference sequence). The CDR3 bases are TGTGCCAGCAGCCACCGTGCGGGAGGTGTAGGCAATGAGCAGTTCTTC. Amino acids: CASSHRAGGVGNEQFF.

CDR3: CASSLPRGGTMFF. The CDR3 nucleotides read TGTGCCAGCAGTTTACCGAGAGGGGGAACAATGTTTTTT. This chain uses TRBV28 with TRBJ1-4; the D gene is possibly TRBD1 (6 bases). V gave up 2 bases and J gave up 15 bases, with 16 bases separating them. The CDR3 consists of 13 residues. Germline V lookup: CDR1 MDHEN, CDR2 SYDVKM.

This clone was observed once. The V call is TRBV24-1, the J call TRBJ2-1; 7 bases align to TRBD1. Germline V lookup: CDR1 KGHDR, CDR2 SFDVKD. The CDR3 runs 11 residues. V dropped 9 bases and J dropped 9; count of bases not matched to a gene: 4. CDR3 sequence reads: CATSTGFEQFF. CDR3 in DNA: TGTGCCACCTCGACAGGGTTTGAGCAGTTCTTC.

The chain combines TRBV10-3 with TRBJ1-5; D perhaps matches TRBD1 (6 bases). In germline, CDR1 is ENHRY, CDR2 SYGVKD. The CDR3 contains 15 residues. The V end lost 5 bases, the J end lost 5 bases, and 16 bases lay between the germline ends. The CDR3 DNA sequence: TGTGCCATCAGTAACTCCGGGACATGGGATCAGCCCCAGCATTTT. As protein: CAISNSGTWDQPQHF.

The chain has TRBV4-1 and TRBJ2-2, with D perhaps matching TRBD1 (5 bases). V shed 0 bases and J shed 5 bases, with 13 bases lying between them. This CDR3 region has 16 residues. CDR1 is MGHRA and CDR2 is YSYEKL in the germline V gene. The DNA of the CDR3 is TGCGCCAGCAGCCAAGATCCTGGGCAGGGTACCGGGGAGCTGTTTTTT. It codes for CASSQDPGQGTGELFF.

This chain uses TRBV19 with TRBJ2-7; tentative D call: TRBD2 (5 bases). Germline values: CDR1 LNHDA, CDR2 SQIVND (reference sequence). Trimming took off 3 bases at V and 1 base at J, with 10 bases between the two ends. CDR3 length equals 14 residues. The CDR3 spells CASSIYEGSYEQYF. The CDR3, as DNA: TGTGCCAGTAGTATCTACGAGGGATCCTACGAGCAGTACTTC.

V gene TRBV6-6 combines with J gene TRBJ2-3; 11 bases fit TRBD1. The CDR3 has 15 amino acids. The germline V gene encodes CDR1 MNHNY and CDR2 SVGAGI (reference sequence). V gave up 7 bases and J gave up 8 bases; unmatched junction bases: 11. DNA for the CDR3: TGTGCCAGCATCAAAGGACAGGGGGCGTACGCTACGCAGTATTTT. Translating it yields CASIKGQGAYATQYF.

The chain joins TRBV18 to TRBJ2-7; TRBD1 aligns across 7 bases. This CDR3 is 14 amino acids long. CDR1 is KGHSH, CDR2 LQKENI, per germline. The V and J ends lost 5 bases and 3 bases, in that order; junction bases with no gene match: 7. CDR3 sequence reads: CASSTGTEFYEQYF. CDR3 coding DNA: TGTGCCAGCTCAACCGGGACAGAATTCTACGAGCAGTACTTC.

The chain has TRBV7-6 and TRBJ2-7; D is perhaps TRBD2 (6 bases). The CDR3 is 15 residues long. V lost 4 bases to trimming and J lost 2 bases, with 15 bases between them. From germline, CDR1 is SGHVS and CDR2 FNYEAQ. The CDR3 sequence: CASSSGGGETYEQYF. The DNA for the CDR3 is TGTGCCAGCAGCTCCGGTGGAGGGGAGACCTACGAGCAGTACTTC.

V is TRBV27 and J is TRBJ1-5; 7 nucleotides align to TRBD1. CDR3 size: 16 residues. CDR1 and CDR2 from the germline V gene are MNHEY and SMNVEV (reference sequence). Losses at the gene ends were 5 bases for V and 1 base for J; bases not matched to a gene: 8. This chain's CDR3 is CASSPATGRSNQPQHF. CDR3 sequence (DNA): TGTGCCAGCAGTCCCGCGACAGGGAGGAGCAATCAGCCCCAGCATTTT.

The genes are TRBV6-6 and TRBJ2-7, with 8 bases matching TRBD1. Germline V gene lookup returns CDR1 MNHNY and CDR2 SVGAGI (reference sequence). This CDR3 has 16 amino acids. The ends lost 4 bases at V and 3 bases at J; junction bases unmatched: 11. The CDR3 is CASSSAGQGTFYEQYF. The CDR3 nucleotides read TGTGCCAGCAGTTCCGCCGGACAGGGAACTTTCTACGAGCAGTACTTC.

This sequence joins TRBV28 and TRBJ2-3, with 11 bases lining up with TRBD1. Germline CDR1 reads MDHEN; CDR2 reads SYDVKM. Unmatched junction bases numbered 4, after V lost 3 bases and J lost 2 bases. The CDR3 has 16 amino acids. The CDR3 DNA reads TGTGCCAGCAGTTTCATGGGACAGGGGGACACAGATACGCAGTATTTT. It is translated as CASSFMGQGDTDTQYF.

V is TRBV11-3 and J is TRBJ2-1; 12 nucleotides agree with TRBD2. Germline V gene sequence: CDR1 SGHNT, CDR2 YENEEA. The length of the CDR3 is 14 residues. V shed 5 bases and J 10 bases; nucleotides not matched to a gene: 6. The CDR3 coding sequence is TGTGCCAGCAGCGTCGGACTAGCGGGAAGGGAGCAGTTCTTC. It translates to CASSVGLAGREQFF. Full variable domain (missing parts from reference TRBV11-3 and TRBJ2-1): EAGVVQSPRYKIIEKKQPVAFWCNPISGHNTLYWYLQNLGQGPELLIRYENEEAVDDSQLPKDRFSAERLKGVDSTLKIQPAELGDSAVYLCASSVGLAGREQFFGPGTRLTVL.

The J gene is TRBJ1-5, the V gene TRBV30; the D is unclear. The V gene lost 0 bases and the J gene lost 2 bases, with 8 bases spanning the gap. The germline gives CDR1 GTSNPN, CDR2 SVGIG (reference sequence). This CDR3 contains 14 residues. The CDR3 nucleotides are TGTGCCTGGAGTGTCGTCGGGGGCAATCAGCCCCAGCATTTT. As protein: CAWSVVGGNQPQHF.

The chain employs TRBV7-9 and TRBJ2-7; 13 bases map to TRBD2. The J segment lost 1 base and the V segment lost 4 bases, leaving 7 bases of the junction unmatched. This CDR3 is built from 17 residues. Germline values: CDR1 SEHNR, CDR2 FQNEAQ (reference sequence). As DNA, the CDR3 is TGTGCCAGCAGCTCCACATGGACTAGCGGGGGATCCTACGAGCAGTACTTC. Translated, it gives CASSSTWTSGGSYEQYF.